A selection of T cell receptor beta chains follows, all from one sample in a study of CD8 T cells in Susac syndrome. TCRdb reanalysed the immunoSEQ multiplex PCR reads using MiXCR and keeps one entry per CDR3 protein. The sample includes 45,000 or so distinct CDR3 sequences, under 95% of them seen just once. The sample consisted of CD8+ T cells from PBMCs. The receptor source for this set is a human donor in good health. Each CDR3 is given with its conserved first and last residue. The D gene is left open where the match is weak. Clone size is shown for a subset of rows, as once, few, many or a class of expanded clone.

D,J,V,size,CDR3,DNA
TRBD2,TRBJ2-1,TRBV5-6,-,CASSWGLAGGNEQFF,TGTGCCAGCAGTTGGGGACTAGCGGGAGGCAATGAGCAGTTCTTC
-,TRBJ2-7,TRBV4-1,-,CASSQGLVEGYEQYF,TGCGCCAGCAGCCAAGGACTAGTGGAAGGTTACGAGCAGTACTTC
TRBD1,TRBJ2-5,TRBV20-1,-,CSAIGTGDPPETQYF,TGCAGTGCTATCGGGACAGGGGACCCTCCAGAGACCCAGTACTTC
-,TRBJ1-1,TRBV12-3/TRBV12-4,-,CASSNDRLEAFF,TGTGCCAGCAGCAACGACAGGTTGGAAGCTTTCTTT
TRBD1,TRBJ2-1,TRBV29-1,-,CSVEEGQGVRIYNEQFF,TGCAGCGTTGAAGAGGGACAGGGTGTTAGGATTTACAATGAGCAGTTCTTC
-,TRBJ2-7,TRBV4-1,-,CASSQDMWGPYEQYF,TGCGCCAGCAGCCAAGATATGTGGGGACCCTACGAGCAGTACTTC
-,TRBJ2-4,TRBV23-1,-,CASSRKSFGRRLAKNIQYF,TGCGCCAGCAGTCGCAAATCGTTCGGCAGGCGGTTAGCCAAAAACATTCAGTACTTC
-,TRBJ2-1,TRBV11-2,-,CASSSFYGNEQFF,TGTGCCAGCAGCTCCTTCTACGGCAATGAGCAGTTCTTC
TRBD1,TRBJ2-1,TRBV9,-,CASSEPTGHEHTYEQFF,TGTGCCAGCAGCGAGCCGACAGGGCACGAACACACTTATGAGCAGTTCTTC
TRBD2,TRBJ2-1,TRBV13,once,CASSFPGTSSYNEQFF,TGTGCCAGCAGCTTTCCCGGGACTAGCTCCTACAATGAGCAGTTCTTC
-,TRBJ2-2,TRBV4-1,-,CASSQLDQEGELFF,TGCGCCAGCAGCCAACTCGACCAAGAAGGGGAGCTGTTTTTT
-,TRBJ2-3,TRBV5-1,-,CASSPGVAVGTDTQYF,TGCGCCAGCAGCCCCGGGGTAGCGGTTGGCACAGATACGCAGTATTTT
-,TRBJ2-7,TRBV29-1,few,CSVGPGALMVGEQYF,TGCAGCGTAGGGCCGGGAGCCCTTATGGTGGGGGAGCAGTACTTC
-,TRBJ2-3,TRBV11-2,few,CASSLVSTYTDTQYF,TGTGCCAGCAGCTTAGTGTCTACCTACACAGATACGCAGTATTTT
TRBD1,TRBJ2-5,TRBV2,-,CASSERDRVAETQYF,TGTGCCAGCAGTGAGCGGGACAGGGTGGCAGAGACCCAGTACTTC
-,TRBJ2-7,TRBV6-6,-,CASSSWAAYEQYF,TGTGCCAGCAGTTCCTGGGCCGCCTACGAGCAGTACTTC
TRBD2,TRBJ2-1,TRBV29-1,-,CSVGGLPQAGSSYNEQFF,TGCAGCGTTGGAGGCCTACCCCAAGCGGGGAGCTCCTACAATGAGCAGTTCTTC
TRBD2,TRBJ2-1,TRBV2,-,CASRAGGGAGGPRSWNEQFF,TGTGCCAGCAGGGCCGGGGGGGGAGCGGGAGGGCCCCGGTCATGGAATGAGCAGTTCTTC
-,TRBJ2-3,TRBV12-3/TRBV12-4,-,CASILRDTSTDTQYF,TGTGCCAGCATTCTCCGGGACACCTCCACAGATACGCAGTATTTT
-,TRBJ1-2,TRBV13,-,CASSLNTLATTEGYTF,TGTGCCAGCAGCTTAAATACCCTCGCGACCACGGAGGGCTACACCTTC
-,TRBJ2-3,TRBV7-9,-,CASSSGADTQYF,TGTGCCAGCAGCTCAGGGGCAGATACGCAGTATTTT
TRBD2,TRBJ2-7,TRBV3-1,-,CASSRGTSGISYEQYF,TGTGCCAGCAGCCGAGGAACTAGCGGGATTTCCTACGAGCAGTACTTC
-,TRBJ1-2,TRBV27,few,CASSLTGPSGYTF,TGTGCCAGCAGTTTAACAGGCCCCAGTGGCTACACCTTC
TRBD2,TRBJ2-1,TRBV20-1,-,CSARDPRLAGGRNEQFF,TGCAGTGCTAGAGATCCCAGACTAGCGGGAGGGCGGAATGAGCAGTTCTTC
-,TRBJ2-6,TRBV28,-,CASRVTVDSSGANVLTF,TGTGCCAGCAGGGTGACAGTGGACAGCTCTGGGGCCAACGTCCTGACTTTC
-,TRBJ1-4,TRBV28,-,CASSPPQLATNEKLFF,TGTGCCAGCAGTCCCCCTCAGCTGGCAACTAATGAAAAACTGTTTTTT
TRBD1,TRBJ2-3,TRBV5-1,few,CASSLQDRGLTDTQYF,TGCGCCAGCAGCTTACAGGACAGGGGTCTCACAGATACGCAGTATTTT
-,TRBJ2-7,TRBV3-1,-,CASSPSGHSYEQYF,TGTGCCAGCAGCCCCTCGGGACACTCCTACGAGCAGTACTTC
TRBD2,TRBJ2-1,TRBV19,-,CASTQGLAGERNEQFF,TGTGCCAGTACCCAGGGACTAGCGGGAGAACGGAATGAGCAGTTCTTC
-,TRBJ2-2,TRBV11-1,-,CASSARGADYTGELFF,TGTGCCAGCAGCGCCCGAGGCGCGGATTACACCGGGGAGCTGTTTTTT
TRBD1,TRBJ1-2,TRBV7-8,-,CASSPGQALYGYTF,TGTGCCAGCAGCCCTGGACAGGCTCTCTATGGCTACACCTTC
-,TRBJ2-1,TRBV27,few,CASSLYNEQFF,TGTGCCAGCTCACTTTACAATGAGCAGTTCTTC
TRBD1,TRBJ2-2,TRBV5-1,-,CASSVGQGHTGELFF,TGCGCCAGCAGCGTGGGACAGGGTCACACCGGGGAGCTGTTTTTT
-,TRBJ1-1,TRBV11-1,-,CASSLQGGKTEAFF,TGTGCCAGCAGCTTACAGGGCGGAAAAACTGAAGCTTTCTTT
TRBD2,TRBJ2-3,TRBV2,-,CASLPLLAGQTDTQYF,TGTGCCAGCCTCCCTCTTCTAGCGGGACAAACAGATACGCAGTATTTT
-,TRBJ2-7,TRBV4-1,-,CASSQEDSWSYEQYF,TGCGCCAGCAGCCAAGAGGACAGTTGGTCCTACGAGCAGTACTTC
-,TRBJ2-7,TRBV7-2,-,CASSSDILEQYF,TGTGCCAGCAGCTCGGACATTCTCGAGCAGTACTTC
TRBD1,TRBJ1-2,TRBV12-3/TRBV12-4,-,CASRIDRADGYTF,TGTGCCAGCAGAATCGACAGGGCAGATGGCTACACCTTC
-,TRBJ1-2,TRBV12-3/TRBV12-4,-,CASSSPLREGFYGYTF,TGTGCCAGCAGTTCCCCCCTGAGGGAAGGCTTCTATGGCTACACCTTC
TRBD1,TRBJ2-7,TRBV5-6,-,CASSPGQGLLGSGEQYF,TGTGCCAGCAGCCCGGGACAGGGCCTCTTGGGGAGTGGGGAGCAGTACTTC
-,TRBJ2-5,TRBV10-2,-,CASSERQTDTQYF,TGCGCCAGCAGTGAAAGACAGACGGACACCCAGTACTTC
-,TRBJ2-7,TRBV3-1,-,CASRGFPPSYEQYF,TGTGCCAGTCGGGGATTCCCTCCGTCCTACGAGCAGTACTTC
-,TRBJ2-3,TRBV20-1,once,CSSVAESTDTQYF,TGCAGCTCTGTAGCGGAGAGCACAGATACGCAGTATTTT
TRBD2,TRBJ2-1,TRBV6-2/TRBV6-3,-,CASSARLAGDNEQFF,TGTGCCAGCAGTGCGAGACTAGCGGGAGACAATGAGCAGTTCTTC
TRBD2,TRBJ2-1,TRBV28,once,CASSSGLATEQFF,TGTGCCAGCAGTTCTGGACTAGCTACTGAGCAGTTCTTC
-,TRBJ2-3,TRBV4-1,-,CASSQGSSMYF,TGCGCCAGCAGCCAAGGGAGTAGCATGTATTTT
TRBD1,TRBJ2-1,TRBV7-2,once,CASSPPWGQGYNEQFF,TGTGCCAGCAGCCCACCCTGGGGACAGGGCTACAATGAGCAGTTCTTC
-,TRBJ1-1,TRBV7-6,-,CASIDGMNTEAFF,TGTGCCAGCATCGACGGAATGAACACTGAAGCTTTCTTT
-,TRBJ1-2,TRBV27,-,CASSYFSGDGEGYTF,TGTGCCAGCAGTTACTTCTCGGGCGACGGTGAAGGCTACACCTTC
-,TRBJ1-2,TRBV7-9,-,CASSLAWTDNNYGYTF,TGTGCCAGCAGCTTAGCTTGGACAGATAATAACTATGGCTACACCTTC
TRBD2,TRBJ2-1,TRBV29-1,-,CSVAGLAGADEQFF,TGCAGCGTTGCGGGACTAGCGGGAGCCGATGAGCAGTTCTTC
-,TRBJ2-6,TRBV28,-,CASSGPGTDISGANVLTF,TGTGCCAGCAGTGGGCCCGGGACCGATATCTCTGGGGCCAACGTCCTGACTTTC
-,TRBJ1-1,TRBV29-1,-,CSVVPEGRAEAFF,TGCAGCGTTGTTCCGGAGGGTCGGGCTGAAGCTTTCTTT